Below are 17 T cell receptor beta chains sequenced from a single sample in a study of a mutant IDH1 vaccine in newly diagnosed glioma. No antigen has been identified for these receptors. The method was immunoSEQ multiplex PCR; TCRdb's version includes in-frame clones alone and lacks a portion of them. The sample has 50,000 to 65,000 clones; roughly 83% are singletons. Time point specified: week 11, during vaccination. The investigators gave 300 ug of mutant IDH1 20-mer peptide in each vaccine dose, together with topical imiquimod. Sequenced here: PBMCs, sampled from a glioma patient whose treatment included an IDH1 peptide vaccine. The receptors originated from a woman between 50 and 59 years old with glioma.

Points on this clone: Other nucleotide sequences in the sample specify the same CDR3. This chain joins TRBV28 and TRBJ2-3; TRBD2 is a possible D gene (7 bases). V lost 3 bases, J lost 5 bases, and 12 bases lay in between. From germline, CDR1 is MDHEN and CDR2 SYDVKM. The CDR3 totals 14 residues. Written as DNA, the CDR3 is TGTGCCAGCAGTTTGGGGGGGCCCCAAGATACGCAGTATTTT. Protein sequence: CASSLGGPQDTQYF.

This chain's CDR3 is CASSLGGNTGELFF. CDR3 in DNA: TGTGCCAGCAGCTTAGGAGGGAACACCGGGGAGCTGTTTTTT. The V gene is TRBV7-9, the J gene TRBJ2-2, with D unresolved. V dropped 1 base and J dropped 1 base, with 4 bases sitting between them. The length of the CDR3 is 14 residues. Per the germline V gene, CDR1 is SEHNR and CDR2 is FQNEAQ (reference sequence). The whole variable domain, filled in from reference TRBV7-9 and TRBJ2-2, reads DTGVSQNPRHKITKRGQNVTFRCDPISEHNRLYWYRQTLGQGPEFLTYFQNEAQLEKSRLLSDRFSAERPKGSFSTLEIQRTEQGDSAMYLCASSLGGNTGELFFGEGSRLTVL.

The chain couples TRBV7-2 to TRBJ1-5; TRBD1 aligns across 9 bases. Germline lookup yields CDR1 SGHTA and CDR2 FQGNSA. V lost 6 bases and J lost 3; bases outside the gene matches: 6. The CDR3 length is 15 residues. The CDR3 nucleotides read TGTGCCAGCAGTCTAGGGACAGGGAACAATCAGCCCCAGCATTTT. As protein: CASSLGTGNNQPQHF.

The chain uses TRBV5-1 and TRBJ1-1; D unclear. V was cut by 0 bases and J by 9 bases, with 18 bases left in between. This CDR3 comprises 15 residues. The germline CDR1 and CDR2 sequences are SGHRS and YFSETQ. CDR3 DNA sequence: TGCGCCAGCAGCTTGGCCTCAGGCCATTTCAACCAAGCTTTCTTT. It is translated as CASSLASGHFNQAFF.

The chain carries TRBV2 and TRBJ1-1; maybe TRBD1 (6 bases). The germline gives CDR1 SNHLY, CDR2 FYNNEI. Trimming took off 5 bases at V and 10 bases at J, with 20 bases between the two ends. CDR3 length: 14 residues. The CDR3 region is CASSTDRRVPGAFF. CDR3 sequence (DNA): TGTGCCAGCAGTACCGACAGGAGGGTCCCCGGAGCTTTCTTT.

The J gene is TRBJ2-1, the V gene TRBV6-1; 9 positions match TRBD2. This CDR3 spans 15 amino acids. The ends lost 6 bases at V and 4 bases at J; junction bases unmatched: 7. Germline CDR1 reads MNHNS; CDR2 reads SASEGT. CDR3 sequence: CASSDLAGRYNEQFF. In DNA form, the CDR3 reads TGTGCCAGCAGCGATCTAGCGGGGCGGTACAATGAGCAGTTCTTC.

This chain links TRBV5-4 with TRBJ1-4, with D possibly being TRBD1 (5 bases). This CDR3 is 12 amino acids long. Per germline, CDR1 SGHNT and CDR2 YYREEE (reference sequence). V was clipped by 1 base and J by 7 bases, with 5 bases between them. Here the CDR3 reads CASSLRGEKLFF. In DNA, the CDR3 is TGTGCCAGCAGCTTGAGGGGTGAAAAACTGTTTTTT.

The gene calls are TRBV30 and TRBJ1-5, with a weak D call TRBD1 (5 bases). From germline, CDR1 is GTSNPN and CDR2 SVGIG (reference sequence). This CDR3 is built from 13 residues. Trimming took 3 bases from V and 7 from J, leaving 13 bases between them. The DNA of the CDR3 is TGTGCCTGGAGCTCGACAGCTTCCCAGCCCCAGCATTTT. This translates into CAWSSTASQPQHF.

V and J are TRBV7-6 and TRBJ1-4, with D unclear. V was trimmed by 6 bases and J by 0 bases, leaving 11 bases between them. This CDR3 contains 15 residues. Germline-derived CDR1 and CDR2 are SGHVS and FNYEAQ. CDR3 DNA sequence: TGTGCCAGCAGGCCATCAGGCTCAACTAATGAAAAACTGTTTTTT. Residues: CASRPSGSTNEKLFF.

The sample holds a few counts of this clone. The rearrangement joins TRBV11-2 to TRBJ1-1, with a possible D match to TRBD1 (6 bases). Germline values: CDR1 SGHAT, CDR2 FQNNGV. V was pared by 6 bases and J by 1 base, with 12 bases between. The CDR3 is made up of 14 amino acids. This CDR3 is CASSFQGRNTEAFF. Written as DNA, the CDR3 is TGTGCCAGCAGTTTCCAGGGGCGGAACACTGAAGCTTTCTTT.

The genes are TRBV9 and TRBJ1-1; D may be TRBD1 (5 bases). In germline, CDR1 is SGDLS, CDR2 YYNGEE. The V end was cut by 0 bases, the J end by 5 bases, with 8 bases between. This CDR3 spans 13 amino acids. CDR3 DNA: TGTGCCAGCAGCGTAGAAAGGGGTACTGAAGCTTTCTTT. It is translated as CASSVERGTEAFF.

The chain employs TRBV5-1 and TRBJ2-5; 11 bases map to TRBD2. Per germline, CDR1 SGHRS and CDR2 YFSETQ. V lost 6 bases to trimming and J lost 5 bases; unmatched junction nucleotides: 12. The CDR3 sequence is 16 residues long. CDR3: CASTSLAGGREETQYF. The CDR3 DNA reads TGCGCCAGCACCTCCTTAGCGGGGGGGCGGGAGGAGACCCAGTACTTC.

This clone came up a few times. This chain joins TRBV5-1 and TRBJ2-5; D gene ambiguous. V lost 4 bases and J lost 5, with 12 bases in between. The CDR3 length is 13 residues. Germline CDR1 and CDR2: SGHRS and YFSETQ. The CDR3, as DNA: TGCGCCAGCAGCCCCGCGGCCCTGGAGACCCAGTACTTC. Protein: CASSPAALETQYF.

The chain joins TRBV5-1 to TRBJ2-2; D gene uncertain. The germline CDR1 and CDR2 sequences are SGHRS and YFSETQ. Trimming removed 1 base at V and 4 bases at J, with 11 bases between. The CDR3 loop spans 15 amino acids. The CDR3 spells CASSLSGESTGELFF. The CDR3 DNA reads TGCGCCAGCAGCTTGTCTGGGGAAAGCACCGGGGAGCTGTTTTTT. Full variable domain (remainder filled in from reference TRBV5-1 and TRBJ2-2): KAGVTQTPRYLIKTRGQQVTLSCSPISGHRSVSWYQQTPGQGLQFLFEYFSETQRNKGNFPGRFSGRQFSNSRSEMNVSTLELGDSALYLCASSLSGESTGELFFGEGSRLTVL.

The gene calls are TRBV27 and TRBJ2-7; 10 bases map to TRBD1. This CDR3 contains 15 residues. Trimming removed 6 bases from V and 0 bases from J; junction bases left unmatched: 5. CDR1 is MNHEY, CDR2 SMNVEV, per germline (reference sequence). The CDR3 loop reads CASRMGQGFSYEQYF. The DNA for the CDR3 is TGTGCCAGCAGAATGGGACAGGGGTTCTCCTACGAGCAGTACTTC.

The chain carries TRBV6-6 and TRBJ2-1; 9 bases map to TRBD2. This CDR3 contains 15 residues. Germline V lookup: CDR1 MNHNY, CDR2 SVGAGI (reference sequence). V shed 6 bases and J 9 bases; nucleotides not matched to a gene: 12. In DNA form, the CDR3 reads TGTGCCAGCAGCCTGGCGGGCGGGGGGGCCGGTGAGCAGTTCTTC. This sequence encodes CASSLAGGGAGEQFF.

This clone appeared once. The chain recombines TRBV7-2 with TRBJ2-5; no definite D call. CDR3 length: 14 amino acids. Germline values: CDR1 SGHTA, CDR2 FQGNSA. V shed 4 bases and J shed 3 bases, with 12 bases lying between them. Here the CDR3 DNA reads TGTGCCAGCAGCTCCCGCTATCACGAAGAGACCCAGTACTTC. Translated: CASSSRYHEETQYF.